This section outlines one T cell receptor (beta chain) sequence together with its context. The antigen is unknown. The CDR3 has 17 amino acids. After removal of 3 bases from V and 7 bases from J, the junction contained 16 bases not matched to a gene. CDR1 and CDR2 from the germline V gene are LNHDA and SQIVND (reference sequence). This record belongs to a study of T cells in Graves' hyperthyroidism and ophthalmopathy. Template material for amplifying TCR beta CDR3 regions consisted of RNA transcripts. TCR CDR3 underwent first-round RT-PCR with the HTBI primer set. In TCRdb, the multiplex PCR reads were re-called with MiXCR into one record per CDR3 protein. In the table there are about 420,000 distinct CDR3 sequences, approximately 13% of which are singletons. Newly diagnosed patients aged 18 to 65 had hyperthyroidism of under 2 months' duration. The study based diagnoses on clinical symptoms, serum thyroxine and TRAb, thyroid ultrasound and orbital computed tomography.

Study-wide points: Ophthalmopathy was told apart from stable hyperthyroidism by a 13 V-J model.

The gene calls are TRBV19 and TRBJ2-7; 9 bases are a match to TRBD2. What was sequenced was blood. The sequence was obtained from a woman aged 18 to 35 with Graves' hyperthyroidism. The CDR3 here is CASSISRGSGSLDEQYF. CDR3 bases: TGTGCCAGTAGTATTTCTAGGGGTAGCGGGAGCTTGGATGAGCAGTACTTC.